The sequence of this T cell receptor beta chain was determined in a study of CDR3 diversity in severe acne. This CDR3 is built from 16 residues. The germline V gene encodes CDR1 DFQATT and CDR2 SNEGSKA (reference sequence). With 4 bases clipped from V and 4 bases from J, the junction kept 5 bases outside the gene matches. TCRdb re-analysed the PCR reads in MiXCR, keeping a single row per CDR3 protein. This repertoire shows around 85,000 distinct CDR3 sequences, approximately 54% found once; its top ten account for approximately 10%. This clonotype appeared a single time. This receptor was obtained from a male donor with severe acne vulgaris. Source material: blood. J is TRBJ2-1 and V is TRBV20-1; 15 nucleotides line up with TRBD2. The CDR3 loop reads CSATKGTSGRYNEQFF. The DNA for the CDR3 is TGCAGTGCTACTAAAGGGACTAGCGGGAGGTACAATGAGCAGTTCTTC.